One sample yielded the 17 T cell receptor beta chains listed below, sequenced in a study of vaccination and CD4 T cells after COVID-19. Specified treatment: approximately nine-day PBMC culture with coronavirus spike peptide pools or control peptides (ViraFEST assay). CD4+ T cells that had been cultured provided DNA sequenced with the Oncomine TCR Beta short-read assay. Each CDR3 protein is one row after TCRdb ran MiXCR on the PCR reads. The sample yields roughly 23,000 distinct CDR3 sequences, roughly 62% seen once. Their antigen targets remain unknown. The source material was CD4+ T cells from blood, cultured in vitro, sampled after SARS-CoV-2 vaccination. These receptors were taken from a human donor who received a COVID-19 vaccine.

This chain connects TRBV20-1 to TRBJ1-1, with D possibly TRBD1 on 6 matching bases. The CDR3 is 16 amino acids. Germline values: CDR1 DFQATT, CDR2 SNEGSKA (reference sequence). The CDR3 DNA reads as TGCAGCGCCCTAGGGGGGGCCCCAGATCGGCGCACTGAAGCTTTCTTT. Amino acid sequence: CSALGGAPDRRTEAFF.

The chain uses TRBV25-1 and TRBJ2-1, with D possibly TRBD2 on 7 matching bases. The V gene's germline CDR1 is MGHDK and CDR2 SYGVNS. The germline V and J ends were trimmed by 1 base and 5 bases, with 12 bases remaining between them. CDR3 length: 15 residues. CDR3 region: CASSEWGGAHNEQFF. CDR3 nucleotides: TGTGCCAGCAGTGAATGGGGGGGGGCTCACAATGAGCAGTTCTTC.

This clonotype has just a few counts. The V and J genes are TRBV28 and TRBJ1-5; TRBD1 matches 7 bases. Germline CDR1 and CDR2: MDHEN and SYDVKM. J gave up 1 base and V 6 bases, and 9 bases lay outside the gene matches. This CDR3 is built from 16 residues. The CDR3, as DNA: TGTGCCAGCAGCCTTAACAGGGGTGGGAGCAATCAGCCCCAGCATTTT. As protein: CASSLNRGGSNQPQHF.

V gene TRBV20-1 combines with J gene TRBJ2-3; 8 bases line up with TRBD2. There are 19 residues in the CDR3. J lost 0 bases, V lost 0 bases, and 14 bases had no gene match. CDR1 DFQATT and CDR2 SNEGSKA come from the germline V gene (reference sequence). CDR3 DNA sequence: TGCAGTGCTAGAGATCAAAGCGGGGGACAAACCGGAAGCACAGATACGCAGTATTTT. This encodes CSARDQSGGQTGSTDTQYF.

The chain recombines TRBV7-3 with TRBJ2-5, with D perhaps TRBD1 (5 bases). The germline CDR1 and CDR2 sequences are SGHTA and FQGTGA. The CDR3 is 14 residues long. Trimming cost V 3 bases and J 4 bases, with 12 bases left between them. The CDR3 here is CASSLGLGAETQYF. CDR3 DNA sequence: TGTGCCAGCAGCTTGGGTTTAGGGGCAGAGACCCAGTACTTC.

This clonotype has only a few counts. The chain is built from TRBV20-1 and TRBJ1-2, with D perhaps TRBD1 (5 bases). The CDR3 runs to 12 residues. V dropped 3 bases and J dropped 7 bases, with 12 bases sitting between them. The germline CDR1 and CDR2 sequences are DFQATT and SNEGSKA (reference sequence). Written as DNA, the CDR3 is TGCAGTGCTAGGGTCCCAGGGTCTGGCTACACCTTC. Amino acid sequence: CSARVPGSGYTF.

This clonotype was counted between two and nine times. The chain is built from TRBV6-1 and TRBJ1-2; 8 bases fit TRBD1. The CDR3 runs to 15 residues. Germline CDR1 reads MNHNS; CDR2 reads SASEGT. The V segment lost 4 bases and the J segment 3 bases; nucleotides outside the gene matches: 7. The CDR3 here is CASSARQGRDYGYTF. In DNA, the CDR3 is TGTGCCAGCAGTGCCAGACAGGGGCGTGACTATGGCTACACCTTC.

The rearrangement links TRBV30 to TRBJ2-5; 12 bases map to TRBD1. Losses at the gene ends were 4 bases for V and 4 bases for J; bases not matched to a gene: 10. Germline CDR1 reads GTSNPN; CDR2 reads SVGIG (reference sequence). This CDR3 is built from 16 residues. CDR3 region: CAWNPGQGALGETQYF. CDR3 DNA sequence: TGTGCCTGGAACCCGGGACAGGGGGCACTTGGAGAGACCCAGTACTTC.

This chain links TRBV4-2 with TRBJ2-1, with TRBD1 matching over 7 bases. CDR1 and CDR2 (germline): LGHNA, YNFKEQ. CDR3 length equals 16 residues. J gave up 4 bases and V 3 bases, and 9 bases lay outside the gene matches. The CDR3: CASSHPRDSQYNEQFF. In DNA form, the CDR3 reads TGTGCCAGCAGCCACCCCCGGGACAGCCAATACAATGAGCAGTTCTTC.

The chain uses TRBV20-1 and TRBJ1-1; D is ambiguous. Germline assignment: CDR1 DFQATT and CDR2 SNEGSKA (reference sequence). Trimming removed 6 bases from V and 1 base from J, with 18 bases in between. This CDR3 has 15 residues. CDR3 sequence reads: CSAQPPGDRNTEAFF. The CDR3 coding sequence is TGCAGTGCACAACCCCCGGGCGACCGGAACACTGAAGCTTTCTTT.

This clonotype was counted between two and nine times. The chain joins TRBV2 to TRBJ2-1; D is perhaps TRBD2 (5 bases). V was cut by 3 bases and J by 7 bases, with 16 bases left in between. Germline V gene lookup returns CDR1 SNHLY and CDR2 FYNNEI. CDR3 size: 15 residues. CDR3 amino acids: CASSETRATGNEQFF. CDR3 sequence (DNA): TGTGCCAGCAGTGAGACCCGGGCGACGGGGAATGAGCAGTTCTTC.

The chain carries TRBV30 and TRBJ1-1; D might be TRBD1 (5 bases). The germline CDR1 and CDR2 sequences are GTSNPN and SVGIG (reference sequence). CDR3 length: 15 residues. Trimming cost V 0 bases and J 7 bases, with 18 bases left between them. DNA of the CDR3: TGTGCCTGGAGTGTATGGGGGATTAGTAAAAATGAAGCTTTCTTT. It encodes CAWSVWGISKNEAFF. Full variable domain (outside the CDR3, taken from reference TRBV30 and TRBJ1-1): SQTIHQWPATLVQPVGSPLSLECTVEGTSNPNLYWYRQAAGRGLQLLFYSVGIGQISSEVPQNLSASRPQDRQFILSSKKLLLSDSGFYLCAWSVWGISKNEAFFGQGTRLTVV.

The chain combines TRBV11-3 with TRBJ2-5, with 10 bases that match TRBD2. J was trimmed by 8 bases and V by 0 bases; bases with no gene match: 6. The germline V gene encodes CDR1 SGHNT and CDR2 YENEEA. CDR3 length: 15 amino acids. In nucleotides, the CDR3 is TGTGCCAGCAGCTTAGATCAGCGGGGGGGCGGAACCCAGTACTTC. Translation gives CASSLDQRGGGTQYF.

The CDR3: CATSEATGLAGQETQYF. The CDR3 DNA reads as TGTGCCACCAGTGAAGCCACGGGACTAGCGGGACAAGAGACCCAGTACTTC. The chain carries TRBV24-1 and TRBJ2-5; 13 bases agree with TRBD2. This CDR3 contains 17 residues. Germline CDR1 and CDR2: KGHDR and SFDVKD. The V and J ends lost 4 bases and 2 bases, in that order; junction bases with no gene match: 6.

V and J are TRBV6-1 and TRBJ1-1, with unresolved D. Germline V gene lookup returns CDR1 MNHNS and CDR2 SASEGT. The germline V and J ends were trimmed by 3 bases and 1 base, with 12 bases remaining between them. The CDR3 runs 15 residues. The CDR3 DNA reads TGTGCCAGCAGTGATCCCTTGTTGTGGAACACTGAAGCTTTCTTT. This encodes CASSDPLLWNTEAFF.

This clonotype was recorded a few times. The rearrangement uses TRBV15 and TRBJ1-3; TRBD1 aligns across 8 bases. The CDR3 is 16 amino acids. J lost 2 bases, V lost 3 bases, and 6 bases had no gene match. The germline gives CDR1 LNHNV, CDR2 YYDKDF (reference sequence). The chain's CDR3 is CATSSDQGAAGNTIYF. The CDR3 region has the DNA TGTGCCACCAGCAGTGATCAGGGGGCGGCTGGAAACACCATATATTTT. The variable domain in full, with the rest retrieved from reference TRBV15 and TRBJ1-3, is DAMVIQNPRYQVTQFGKPVTLSCSQTLNHNVMYWYQQKSSQAPKLLFHYYDKDFNNEADTPDNFQSRRPNTSFCFLDIRSPGLGDTAMYLCATSSDQGAAGNTIYFGEGSWLTVV.

This chain connects TRBV19 to TRBJ2-5; 8 bases fit TRBD2. The CDR3 consists of 14 residues. The germline V gene has CDR1 LNHDA and CDR2 SQIVND (reference sequence). J lost 2 bases, V lost 5 bases, and 4 bases had no gene match. The DNA for the CDR3 is TGTGCCAGTAGTCCGGGAGGGTCGCAAGAGACCCAGTACTTC. It encodes CASSPGGSQETQYF.